Listed here is a single T cell receptor beta chain. Its specificity is unknown. CDR1 is MDHEN and CDR2 is SYDVKM in the germline V gene. The CDR3 runs to 12 residues. Trimming left V 1 base short and J 6 bases short, with 4 bases between. 60 Vbeta and 13 Jbeta primers were used in PCR. The method was immunoSEQ multiplex PCR; TCRdb's version includes in-frame clones alone and lacks a portion of them. The profile shows 120,000 or so clones, 75% to 85% of them singletons. The data derive from a study of cytomegalovirus exposure and HLA in healthy donors. General study results and limits: The study flagged some 170 TCR beta chains as cytomegalovirus-associated.

The sample consisted of PBMCs. The source of this sequence is a male donor in good health and CMV-seronegative. The chain recombines TRBV28 with TRBJ1-5; D remains ambiguous. The DNA of the CDR3 is TGTGCCAGCAGTTTATTAGCTCAGCCCCAGCATTTT. It specifies CASSLLAQPQHF.